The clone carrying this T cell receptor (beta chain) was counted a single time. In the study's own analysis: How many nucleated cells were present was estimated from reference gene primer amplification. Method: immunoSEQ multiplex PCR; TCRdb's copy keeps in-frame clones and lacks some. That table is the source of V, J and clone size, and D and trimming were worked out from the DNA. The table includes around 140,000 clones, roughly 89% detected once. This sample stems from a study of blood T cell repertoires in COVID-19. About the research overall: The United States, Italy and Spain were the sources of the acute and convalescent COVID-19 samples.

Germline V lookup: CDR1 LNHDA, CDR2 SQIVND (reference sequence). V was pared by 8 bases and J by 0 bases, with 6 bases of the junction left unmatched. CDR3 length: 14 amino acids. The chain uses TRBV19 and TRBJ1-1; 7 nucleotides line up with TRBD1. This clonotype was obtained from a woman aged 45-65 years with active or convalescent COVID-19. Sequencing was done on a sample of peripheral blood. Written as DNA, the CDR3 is TGTGCCAGTTGGGGACAGAGTCTGAACACTGAAGCTTTCTTT. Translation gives CASWGQSLNTEAFF.